The following is a T cell receptor beta chain sequence with its context. Its antigen target is currently unknown. Base-call qualities are not available, and no considerably larger clone is one nucleotide away. This record comes from a study of OX40 agonist ivuxolimab in advanced cancers. With respect to the entire study: Ivuxolimab, which targeted the costimulatory receptor OX40 (CD134), was an agonistic, fully human IgG2 monoclonal antibody. Intravenous ivuxolimab was administered to patients every 2 weeks at six dose levels: 0.01, 0.1, 0.3, 1.5, 3 and 10 mg/kg. Among the approximately 54 dose-escalation patients, approximately 20 had hepatocellular carcinoma, approximately 15 melanoma, 9 renal cell carcinoma and 9 head and neck cancer. In the dose-escalation cohort, roughly 80% of patients were male, and the mean age was approximately 60 years, with a range of about 23 to 90. Prior anti-PD-1, anti-PD-L1 or anti-CTLA-4 therapy was permitted, and checkpoint inhibitors had been received by more than 35% of dose-escalation patients. Partial responses occurred in three dose-escalation patients, of whom one had hepatocellular carcinoma and two had cutaneous melanoma. The purpose of peripheral TCRbeta sequencing was to test whether ivuxolimab changed TCR sequence diversity and led to clonal T-cell expansion. The paper describes the monotherapy dose-escalation part (N ≈ 51 patients) of the phase I trial of ivuxolimab.

Patients with autoimmune disease history or receiving systemic immunosuppression were excluded from the trial. Peripheral blood for TCR sequencing was collected from all dose cohorts at baseline, on cycle 4 day 1, and on cycle 7 day 1. The samples were taken from a phase I, first-in-human, multicenter, open-label dose-escalation trial of ivuxolimab. Adults with locally advanced or metastatic melanoma, renal cell, hepatocellular, or head and neck squamous cell carcinoma were enrolled in the trial. Before TCR sequencing, CD4+ T cells and CD8+ T cells were sorted from peripheral blood as separate populations. For sequencing of the TCRbeta CDR3 region, genomic DNA was extracted from the sorted cells. The immunoSEQ Assay was used for sequencing of TCRbeta CDR3 regions. TCRdb took over this immuneACCESS table, retaining in-frame rearrangements with V and J assigned. Such tables are incomplete; in checked studies, under half of the missing clones stem from an unresolved V gene, and the remainder is unexplained. The table for this sample lists under 20,000 clones; more than 80% of them were counted only once. The biggest ten clones account for approximately 56% of the sample.

CDR1 and CDR2, looked up from the germline V gene, are MGHDK and SYGVNS. The CDR3 has 15 amino acids, counting the end cysteine and phenylalanine. Kept here is only the CDR3 DNA, which spans 45 bases and is read in frame from base 1. The V and J ends are trimmed by 1 base and 0 bases, leaving 8 bases between them. The study at large found these results: Low levels of normalized T-cell clonal expansion were also shown by some nonresponding patients. After ivuxolimab, more expanded clones were found on average in CD8+ T cells than in CD4+ T cells. Antigen specificity was not determined for the clonally expanded peripheral T cells. In the 0.1-3.0 mg/kg groups, partial responders were among the patients with the lowest normalized peripheral clonal expansion, particularly in CD8+ T cells. At doses of 0.1 to 3.0 mg/kg, clonal expansion of both CD4+ and CD8+ T cells in blood was seen between baseline and week 6.

The material sequenced was CD4+ or CD8+ T cells sorted from blood, taken in a trial of the OX40 agonist ivuxolimab. The chain is assembled from TRBV25-1 and TRBJ2-3; the D gene lacks a confident call. The source of this sequence is an adult with an advanced solid tumor such as melanoma, head and neck, liver or kidney cancer. DNA sequence: TGTGCCAGCAGTGAATCCCCCGTTAGCACAGATACGCAGTATTTT. Protein translation: CASSESPVSTDTQYF.